Sequencing of this TCR beta chain was carried out in a study of blood T cell repertoires in COVID-19. Authors' methods: Reference gene primers were amplified, and this amplification served to estimate nucleated cell counts. TCRdb's table, derived via immunoSEQ multiplex PCR, lists solely in-frame clones and lacks some. The V and J calls and the clone size are those of that table, but D and trimming were determined from the DNA. The table shows some 200,000 clones, with less than 90% occurring only once. Enrolment of Seattle patients took place during active infection, and they were followed longitudinally. This receptor was identified in a woman aged 70-85 years with COVID-19, enrolled during active disease. Specimen: peripheral blood.

The CDR3 DNA follows: TGTGCCAGCATGAGGGGGAGCTCCTACGAGCAGTACTTC. Amino acids: CASMRGSSYEQYF. The chain links TRBV2 to TRBJ2-7; D is possibly TRBD1 (6 bases). Trimming removed 7 bases from V and 0 bases from J, with 10 bases in between. Germline V gene lookup returns CDR1 SNHLY and CDR2 FYNNEI. This CDR3 is 13 amino acids long.